This TCR beta chain was identified in a study of CD8 T cells in Susac syndrome. Reverse transcription used about 0.45 to 1 ug RNA and random hexamers. TCRdb fed the immunoSEQ multiplex PCR reads into MiXCR, producing one record per CDR3 protein. The sample records around 280,000 distinct CDR3 sequences, approximately 85% being singletons. Sequencing of TCR beta drew on CD8+ and CD4+ T cells from blood. TEMRA cells underwent FACS enrichment and CD8+ and CD4+ T cells underwent negative isolation. Concerning this clonotype itself: Its antigen remains unidentified.

Study outcomes and limitations: The authors acknowledged that the study's TCR sequencing and HLA analysis involved relatively few individuals.

The receptor was derived from a human donor with multiple sclerosis. Sequenced material: CD8+ T cells from PBMCs.

The CDR3 here is CATSPPWAEAFF. CDR3 bases: TGTGCCACCAGCCCTCCATGGGCTGAAGCTTTCTTT. The chain is built from TRBV15 and TRBJ1-1; no clear D gene. Germline-derived CDR1 and CDR2 are LNHNV and YYDKDF (reference sequence). This CDR3 has 12 residues. V was shortened by 5 bases and J by 6 bases, with 10 bases between the two germline ends. Combining the CDR3 with reference TRBV15 and TRBJ1-1 gives the whole variable domain DAMVIQNPRYQVTQFGKPVTLSCSQTLNHNVMYWYQQKSSQAPKLLFHYYDKDFNNEADTPDNFQSRRPNTSFCFLDIRSPGLGDTAMYLCATSPPWAEAFFGQGTRLTVV.